The rows below give T cell receptor beta chains drawn from one sample of a study of Ad26.COV2.S vaccination and SARS-CoV-2 variants. TCRdb's table, derived via immunoSEQ multiplex PCR, lists solely in-frame clones and lacks some. Here the sample spans more than 300,000 clones, 75% to 90% being singletons. Here the sequenced sample was peripheral blood, taken in a trial of Ad26.COV2.S vaccine versus placebo. These receptors all come from a person aged 18 to 65 who received the Ad26.COV2.S COVID-19 vaccine or a placebo. The CDR3 runs from the conserved cysteine through the conserved F or W. D genes are given only for firm matches. Rows may omit the clone size; those that give it use once, few, many or a size class.

cdr3_length	j_call	d_call	clone_size	v_call	cdr3_nt	cdr3_aa
15	TRBJ2-5	TRBD1	NA	TRBV10-3	TGTGCCATCAGCGCCGGGGACAGCCTACAAGAGACCCAGTACTTC	CAISAGDSLQETQYF
14	TRBJ2-1	NA	NA	TRBV19	TGTGCCAGTAGTTTCGGGGGCAGGTACAATGAGCAGTTCTTC	CASSFGGRYNEQFF
15	TRBJ2-5	NA	NA	TRBV9	TGTGCCAGCAGCGTAGAAGGGGGGACTCAAGAGACCCAGTACTTC	CASSVEGGTQETQYF
8	TRBJ1-2	NA	NA	TRBV11-2	TGTGCCAGCGGAAGAGGCACCTTC	CASGRGTF
13	TRBJ2-5	NA	NA	TRBV12-3/TRBV12-4	TGTGCCAGCGCCAGGGGTTCGGGGGAGACCCAGTACTTC	CASARGSGETQYF
13	TRBJ1-2	TRBD1	once	TRBV3-1/TRBV3-2	TGTGCCAGCAGCCAGCTCCAGGGGGATGGCTACACCTTC	CASSQLQGDGYTF
14	TRBJ2-1	NA	NA	TRBV27	TGTGCCAGCAGTTCCGTGGGTCATTACAATGAGCAGTTCTTC	CASSSVGHYNEQFF
15	TRBJ1-1	TRBD1	NA	TRBV19	TGTGCCAGCACCCGAGCCTGGACAGGGAGAACTGAAGCTTTCTTT	CASTRAWTGRTEAFF
16	TRBJ2-3	TRBD2	NA	TRBV10-3	TGTGCCATCAGTGAGTACAGCGGGAGTATTGCAGATACGCAGTATTTT	CAISEYSGSIADTQYF
16	TRBJ2-2	TRBD2	few	TRBV7-8	TGTGCCAGCAGCTTGGGACTAGCGGGAGTTCACAGGGAGCTGTTTTTT	CASSLGLAGVHRELFF
13	TRBJ2-3	NA	NA	TRBV29-1	TGCAGCGCCCGACAGCCAGCCACAGATACGCAGTATTTT	CSARQPATDTQYF
14	TRBJ2-1	NA	NA	TRBV19	TGTGCCAGTAGTAGGGGTTCCTCCTACAATGAGCAGTTCTTC	CASSRGSSYNEQFF
13	TRBJ1-2	NA	NA	TRBV6-5	TGTGCCAGCAGTTACCTCCGAACCTATGGCTACACCTTC	CASSYLRTYGYTF
14	TRBJ2-5	TRBD1	NA	TRBV4-3	TGCGCCAGCAGCCAAGACAGGGGGCATGAGACCCAGTACTTC	CASSQDRGHETQYF
12	TRBJ2-7	NA	NA	TRBV30	TGTGCCTGCCAGGACTATTCCTACGAGCAGTACTTC	CACQDYSYEQYF
15	TRBJ1-4	NA	NA	TRBV7-6	TGTGCCAGCAGTCGGGGGCAGGCCGGAGGGGAAAAACTGTTTTTT	CASSRGQAGGEKLFF
12	TRBJ2-7	NA	NA	TRBV4-1	TGCGCCAGCAGCCCCCAGGAGGGGCGGCAGTACTTC	CASSPQEGRQYF
14	TRBJ1-2	NA	NA	TRBV19	TGTGCCAGTAGTCGACCGGGACGCAACTATGGCTACACCTTC	CASSRPGRNYGYTF
15	TRBJ2-5	TRBD1	NA	TRBV7-2	TGTGCCAGCAGCTCCCGGACAGGGAGGCGGGAGACCCAGTACTTC	CASSSRTGRRETQYF
15	TRBJ1-2	NA	once	TRBV2	TGTGCCAGCAGTGAGGTAGAACAGGAGAACTATGGCTACACCTTC	CASSEVEQENYGYTF
14	TRBJ2-3	TRBD2	NA	TRBV6-2/TRBV6-3	TGTGCCAGCAGTTACGGGGGGGAATTCGGGACGCAGTATTTT	CASSYGGEFGTQYF
14	TRBJ1-1	NA	NA	TRBV27	TGTGCCAGCAGTTTAGGGGGGGGATATACTGAAGCTTTCTTT	CASSLGGGYTEAFF
14	TRBJ1-1	NA	NA	TRBV27	TGTGCCAGCAGTTTGCAGGTTAAGAACACTGAAGCTTTCTTT	CASSLQVKNTEAFF
15	TRBJ2-3	TRBD2	NA	TRBV24-1	TGTGCCACCAGTGGGGGAGCGGGGGGGCCGTATACGCAGTATTTT	CATSGGAGGPYTQYF
14	TRBJ2-7	NA	NA	TRBV15	TGTGCCACCAGCTCCCAGGGGAGCTCCTACGAGCAGTACTTC	CATSSQGSSYEQYF
12	TRBJ2-7	NA	NA	TRBV7-2	TGTGCCAGCAGCAGACGCCCTGGCGAGCAGTACTTC	CASSRRPGEQYF
16	TRBJ1-4	NA	NA	TRBV5-1	TGCGCCAGCAGCTCAGGGGTCGCCCGTGGCTATGAAAAACTGTTTTTT	CASSSGVARGYEKLFF
15	TRBJ2-7	TRBD2	NA	TRBV28	TGTGCCAGCAGTCCGGGGGGGACCCCCTCCTACGAGCAGTACTTC	CASSPGGTPSYEQYF
16	TRBJ2-3	TRBD2	NA	TRBV4-2	TGTGCCAGCAGCCAGACCGGGACTACCTACACAGATACGCAGTATTTT	CASSQTGTTYTDTQYF
14	TRBJ1-5	NA	NA	TRBV16	TGTGCCAGCAGCCAAGGGACGGGCAATCAGCCCCAGCATTTT	CASSQGTGNQPQHF
12	TRBJ2-1	NA	NA	TRBV5-6	TGTGCCAGCAGCTTGCTGCTAGAAAGGCGGTTCTTC	CASSLLLERRFF
14	TRBJ1-4	TRBD1	NA	TRBV6-5	TGTGCCAGCAGTTACGGCAGGGGGCACGAAAAACTGTTTTTT	CASSYGRGHEKLFF
15	TRBJ2-5	NA	NA	TRBV6-5	TGTGCCAGCAGTTACGGGAAACTAGTAAGAGAGACCCAGTACTTC	CASSYGKLVRETQYF
15	TRBJ1-5	NA	NA	TRBV6-6	TGTGCCAGCAGACCGGGACACCTGAGCAATCAGCCCCAGCATTTT	CASRPGHLSNQPQHF
16	TRBJ1-2	TRBD1	NA	TRBV7-9	TGTGCCAGCAGCTTAGCGTCGGGACAGGGAGGCTATGGCTACACCTTC	CASSLASGQGGYGYTF
14	TRBJ2-5	NA	NA	TRBV6-5	TGTGCCAGCAGTTACGGACGGAGAAAAGAGACCCAGTACTTC	CASSYGRRKETQYF
15	TRBJ1-1	TRBD1	NA	TRBV10-3	TGTGCCATCAAGGGGACAGACTCGATGAACACTGAAGCTTTCTTT	CAIKGTDSMNTEAFF